Presented here are 8 T cell receptor beta chains from one specimen sequenced in a study of cytomegalovirus exposure and HLA in healthy donors. In the PCR, 60 Vbeta and 13 Jbeta primers were used. Only in-frame clones appear in the TCRdb table, and some are missing; sequencing was by immunoSEQ multiplex PCR. The sample shows fewer than 200,000 clones, approximately 79% of them seen only once. The sample was PBMCs. Receptor source: a human donor in good health.

The chain couples TRBV28 to TRBJ1-1, with D possibly matching TRBD1 (6 bases). The V end was cut by 3 bases, the J end by 8 bases, with 16 bases between. Germline CDR1 MDHEN, CDR2 SYDVKM. This CDR3 is 14 amino acids long. CDR3 bases: TGTGCCAGCAGTTTGGGGCCAGGGGAGGGGGAAGCTTTCTTT. Its protein product is CASSLGPGEGEAFF.

The chain joins TRBV5-6 to TRBJ2-7; no firm D call. CDR1 SGHDT and CDR2 YYEEEE come from the germline V gene. Trimming left V 0 bases short and J 1 base short, with 8 bases between. This CDR3 comprises 14 residues. The CDR3 here is CASSLVQASYEQYF. The CDR3 DNA is TGTGCCAGCAGCTTGGTCCAGGCTTCCTACGAGCAGTACTTC. Full variable domain (missing parts from reference TRBV5-6 and TRBJ2-7): DAGVTQSPTHLIKTRGQQVTLRCSPKSGHDTVSWYQQALGQGPQFIFQYYEEEERQRGNFPDRFSGHQFPNYSSELNVNALLLGDSALYLCASSLVQASYEQYFGPGTRLTVT.

This clone was detected a few times. V gene TRBV2 combines with J gene TRBJ2-7, with TRBD1 as a possible D gene (7 bases). Germline-derived CDR1 and CDR2 are SNHLY and FYNNEI. Trimming shortened V by 3 bases and J by 2 bases, and 14 bases separated the two germline ends. The CDR3 length is 15 residues. The CDR3 bases are TGTGCCAGCAGTGATATGGCAGGGGGGCCCTACGAGCAGTACTTC. Protein sequence: CASSDMAGGPYEQYF.

This chain connects TRBV4-3 to TRBJ1-6; TRBD1 matches 7 bases. Germline CDR1 reads LGHNA; CDR2 reads YSLEER. The ends lost 4 bases at V and 1 base at J; junction bases unmatched: 10. The CDR3 runs to 18 residues. The CDR3 sequence is CASSLTSAGGSYNSPLHF. CDR3 nucleotide sequence: TGCGCCAGCAGCCTAACGTCGGCAGGGGGTTCCTATAATTCACCCCTCCACTTT.

This chain uses TRBV7-9 with TRBJ2-7, with TRBD2 matching 9 bases. Trimming at V came to 5 bases and at J to 0 bases, leaving 2 bases not matched to a gene. This CDR3 has 14 amino acids. CDR1 and CDR2 (germline): SEHNR, FQNEAQ (reference sequence). The CDR3 DNA reads TGTGCCAGCAGCATTAGCGGGAGCTCCTACGAGCAGTACTTC. It translates to CASSISGSSYEQYF. The whole variable domain, remainder taken from reference TRBV7-9 and TRBJ2-7, is DTGVSQNPRHKITKRGQNVTFRCDPISEHNRLYWYRQTLGQGPEFLTYFQNEAQLEKSRLLSDRFSAERPKGSFSTLEIQRTEQGDSAMYLCASSISGSSYEQYFGPGTRLTVT.

The rearrangement uses TRBV11-3 and TRBJ2-5; D is unclear. Germline V gene lookup returns CDR1 SGHNT and CDR2 YENEEA. V was trimmed by 2 bases and J by 5 bases, leaving 15 bases between them. The CDR3 covers 15 residues. The CDR3 sequence is CASSLRYSVGETQYF. The CDR3, as DNA: TGTGCCAGCAGCTTAAGGTATTCGGTCGGGGAGACCCAGTACTTC.

This clone has just a few counts. This chain links TRBV9 with TRBJ1-1; TRBD1 matches 7 bases. The trim removed 3 bases at V and 1 base at J, leaving 6 bases unmatched. The CDR3 sequence is 15 residues long. The V gene's germline CDR1 is SGDLS and CDR2 YYNGEE. The CDR3: CASSAGQAKNTEAFF. DNA for the CDR3: TGTGCCAGCAGCGCCGGACAGGCAAAGAACACTGAAGCTTTCTTT.

The chain has TRBV6-1 and TRBJ1-1; possible D gene TRBD1, 6 bases. V was cut by 2 bases and J by 2 bases, with 18 bases left in between. This CDR3 is 17 amino acids long. CDR1 and CDR2 from the germline V gene are MNHNS and SASEGT. CDR3 loop: CASSESGGQTFNTEAFF. Written as DNA, the CDR3 is TGTGCCAGCAGTGAATCGGGCGGACAGACTTTTAACACTGAAGCTTTCTTT.